These 2 T cell receptor beta chains were sequenced from one sample in a study of regulatory T cells in long-lasting Graves disease. Construction of the TCR beta libraries employed iRepertoire HTBI primers in conjunction with Arm-PCR of CDR3 regions. TCRdb processed the multiplex PCR reads anew with MiXCR; each CDR3 protein has one entry. The sample holds 300,000 to 400,000 distinct CDR3 sequences, 20% seen once. Sample time point: persistent/refractory GD, antithyroid drugs over 5 years with positive TRAb. Scientists built the TCR library using RNA that was extracted from PBMCs. The sample here was peripheral blood mononuclear cells (PBMCs), taken when the disease was refractory, from a patient treated with antithyroid drugs. Receptors originate from a female donor with Graves disease.

This clonotype has only a few counts. The rearrangement uses TRBV3-1 and TRBJ2-1; no clear D gene. Germline CDR1 and CDR2: LGHDT and YNNKEL (reference sequence). Trimming pared 3 bases from V and 5 bases from J, leaving 2 bases between. This CDR3 spans 11 amino acids. The DNA of the CDR3 is TGTGCCAGCAGCCACCACAATGAGCAGTTCTTC. Translation: CASSHHNEQFF.

This clonotype was observed a handful of times. The V gene is TRBV2, the J gene TRBJ1-6; D gene uncertain. This CDR3 is 17 amino acids long. Per germline, CDR1 SNHLY and CDR2 FYNNEI. Trimming pared 7 bases from V and 6 bases from J, leaving 22 bases between. The CDR3 DNA follows: TGTGCCAGCAACCTCTTTCGGACCCCGTTGCGTAATTCACCCCTCCACTTT. This codes for CASNLFRTPLRNSPLHF. Complete variable domain (other parts from reference TRBV2 and TRBJ1-6): EPEVTQTPSHQVTQMGQEVILRCVPISNHLYFYWYRQILGQKVEFLVSFYNNEISEKSEIFDDQFSVERPDGSNFTLKIRSTKLEDSAMYFCASNLFRTPLRNSPLHFGNGTRLTVT.